Each of the 11 T cell receptor beta chains below was sequenced from the same sample in a study of blood T cell repertoires in COVID-19. Using immunoSEQ multiplex PCR, the repertoire was profiled, and TCRdb retains in-frame clones only, with some absent. The data contain about 99,000 clones, about 88% of them singletons. Sequences were obtained from peripheral blood. These receptors were obtained from a human donor in a cohort sampled during active COVID-19.

The sample holds one count of this clone. The chain combines TRBV28 with TRBJ1-5; weak D call: TRBD1 (6 bases). Germline V lookup: CDR1 MDHEN, CDR2 SYDVKM. Trimming pared 1 base from V and 6 bases from J, leaving 13 bases between. CDR3 size: 15 residues. The CDR3 nucleotides are TGTGCCAGCAGTTTATTAACGGGAGGGGGTCAGCCCCAGCATTTT. Translation gives CASSLLTGGGQPQHF. Using reference TRBV28 and TRBJ1-5 for the parts outside the CDR3, the full variable domain is DVKVTQSSRYLVKRTGEKVFLECVQDMDHENMFWYRQDPGLGLRLIYFSYDVKMKEKGDIPEGYSVSREKKERFSLILESASTNQTSMYLCASSLLTGGGQPQHFGDGTRLSIL.

V is TRBV7-9 and J is TRBJ2-3; 7 nucleotides align to TRBD2. CDR3 length: 15 amino acids. CDR1 and CDR2 from the germline V gene are SEHNR and FQNEAQ (reference sequence). Trimming at V came to 1 base and at J to 6 bases, leaving 7 bases not matched to a gene. This chain's CDR3 is CASSLGTRLIDTQYF. The CDR3 DNA sequence: TGTGCCAGCAGCTTAGGGACTAGACTCATCGATACGCAGTATTTT.

This chain uses TRBV19 with TRBJ1-2; tentatively, D is TRBD1 (6 bases). The germline CDR1 and CDR2 sequences are LNHDA and SQIVND (reference sequence). CDR3 length equals 13 residues. The V gene lost 2 bases and the J gene lost 8 bases, with 12 bases spanning the gap. CDR3 sequence reads: CASSIFQGTGYTF. The CDR3 DNA reads as TGTGCCAGTAGTATATTCCAGGGGACGGGCTACACCTTC.

In this sample, this clone turned up once. This sequence joins TRBV5-1 and TRBJ2-1; no clear D gene. Trimming removed 0 bases at V and 0 bases at J, with 7 bases between. Germline V gene lookup returns CDR1 SGHRS and CDR2 YFSETQ. The CDR3 runs to 15 residues. Here the CDR3 reads CASSLGASSYNEQFF. In nucleotides, the CDR3 is TGCGCCAGCAGCTTGGGGGCAAGCTCCTACAATGAGCAGTTCTTC. The variable domain in full, with the rest retrieved from reference TRBV5-1 and TRBJ2-1, is KAGVTQTPRYLIKTRGQQVTLSCSPISGHRSVSWYQQTPGQGLQFLFEYFSETQRNKGNFPGRFSGRQFSNSRSEMNVSTLELGDSALYLCASSLGASSYNEQFFGPGTRLTVL.

The chain recombines TRBV7-2 with TRBJ2-1; 8 nucleotides align to TRBD2. CDR1 is SGHTA, CDR2 FQGNSA, per germline. The CDR3 contains 14 residues. J lost 8 bases, V lost 5 bases, and 8 bases had no gene match. The CDR3 region is CASSLLRGGDEQFF. CDR3 DNA: TGTGCCAGCAGCCTCCTACGGGGGGGCGATGAGCAGTTCTTC.

This clone was detected once. V is TRBV3-1 (or the pseudogene TRBV3-2) and J is TRBJ2-7; weak D call: TRBD1 (6 bases). Germline lookup yields CDR1 LGHDT and CDR2 YNNKEL (reference sequence). The CDR3 consists of 15 residues. With 3 bases removed from V and 2 bases from J, the gap between germline ends came to 14 bases. CDR3 nucleotide sequence: TGTGCCAGCAGCCACAACCGGGACAATCCCTACGAGCAGTACTTC. It codes for CASSHNRDNPYEQYF.

The chain has TRBV7-2 and TRBJ2-2; a weak D match, TRBD2 (5 bases). CDR1 is SGHTA and CDR2 is FQGNSA in the germline V gene. The CDR3 runs 13 residues. The V end lost 8 bases, the J end lost 2 bases, and 9 bases lay between the germline ends. CDR3 in amino acids: CASSSGNTGELFF. CDR3 sequence (DNA): TGTGCCAGCTCCAGCGGTAACACCGGGGAGCTGTTTTTT.

The rearrangement joins TRBV7-3 to TRBJ2-3, with D hard to call. The CDR3 extends over 16 amino acids. CDR1 SGHTA and CDR2 FQGTGA come from the germline V gene. Trimming cost V 4 bases and J 2 bases, with 16 bases left between them. CDR3 DNA: TGTGCCAGCAGCTCGCGATTCACCCAACTCACAGATACGCAGTATTTT. Protein product: CASSSRFTQLTDTQYF. Combining the CDR3 with reference TRBV7-3 and TRBJ2-3 gives the whole variable domain GAGVSQTPSNKVTEKGKYVELRCDPISGHTALYWYRQSLGQGPEFLIYFQGTGAADDSGLPNDRFFAVRPEGSVSTLKIQRTERGDSAVYLCASSSRFTQLTDTQYFGPGTRLTVL.

The chain recombines TRBV6-5 with TRBJ2-1, with unresolved D. CDR1 is MNHEY, CDR2 SVGAGI, per germline. Trimming removed 2 bases from V and 9 bases from J, with 8 bases in between. This CDR3 has 12 residues. Written as DNA, the CDR3 is TGTGCCAGCAGTTACCTCGGCGGTGAGCAGTTCTTC. It specifies CASSYLGGEQFF.

This chain uses TRBV28 with TRBJ2-3, with 7 nucleotides matching TRBD1. J was trimmed by 7 bases and V by 6 bases; bases with no gene match: 16. This CDR3 region has 16 residues. Germline CDR1 is MDHEN and CDR2 is SYDVKM. The CDR3 sequence: CASSKQGGQYVNTQYF. In nucleotides, the CDR3 is TGTGCCAGCAGCAAACAAGGGGGCCAGTACGTGAATACGCAGTATTTT.

The V and J genes are TRBV19 and TRBJ2-7; 8 positions agree with TRBD1. V was clipped by 5 bases and J by 3 bases; unmatched bases: 12. The CDR3 covers 16 residues. Germline assignment: CDR1 LNHDA and CDR2 SQIVND (reference sequence). The CDR3 loop reads CASSLSSSDRGYEQYF. The CDR3 DNA sequence: TGTGCCAGTAGTTTATCCTCGTCTGACAGGGGCTACGAGCAGTACTTC.